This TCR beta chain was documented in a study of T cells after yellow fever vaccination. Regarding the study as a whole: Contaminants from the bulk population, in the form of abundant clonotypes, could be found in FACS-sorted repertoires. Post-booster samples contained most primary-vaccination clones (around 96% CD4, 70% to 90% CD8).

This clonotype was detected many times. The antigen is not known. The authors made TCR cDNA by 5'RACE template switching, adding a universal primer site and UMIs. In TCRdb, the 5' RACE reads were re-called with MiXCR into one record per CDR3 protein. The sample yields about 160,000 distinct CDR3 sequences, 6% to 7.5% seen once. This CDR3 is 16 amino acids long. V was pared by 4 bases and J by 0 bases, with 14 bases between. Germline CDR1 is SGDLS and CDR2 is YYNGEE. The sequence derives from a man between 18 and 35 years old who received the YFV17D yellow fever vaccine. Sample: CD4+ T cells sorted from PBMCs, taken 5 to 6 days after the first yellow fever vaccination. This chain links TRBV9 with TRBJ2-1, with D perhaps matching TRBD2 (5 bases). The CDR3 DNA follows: TGTGCCAGCAGCCCCCAAGGGAGCAGCTCCTACAATGAGCAGTTCTTC. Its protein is CASSPQGSSSYNEQFF.